This note documents a single T cell receptor beta chain sequence. This sample stems from a study of blood T cell repertoires in COVID-19. Study-wide context: Sites across the United States, Italy and Spain contributed samples from acute and convalescent COVID-19. The analysed material was cDNA or gDNA that came from T cells, B-cell-depleted T cells, or PBMCs.

Per the original data handling: Reference gene primer amplification gave nucleated cell count estimates. Only in-frame clones appear in the TCRdb table, and some are missing; sequencing was by immunoSEQ multiplex PCR. The V and J calls and clone size were taken over from that table, and D and trimming were inferred from the DNA. The table shows some 150,000 clones, with around 76% occurring only once. This CDR3 has 15 residues. V was clipped by 6 bases and J by 5 bases, with 16 bases between them. Germline V gives CDR1 SNHLY, CDR2 FYNNEI. The chain employs TRBV2 and TRBJ1-4, with D possibly matching TRBD1 (6 bases). The TCR comes from a man aged 55 to 70 with acute or convalescent COVID-19. The specimen was peripheral blood. This chain's CDR3 is CASSKAGRGNEKLFF. In DNA, the CDR3 is TGTGCCAGCAGCAAAGCAGGCAGGGGAAATGAAAAACTGTTTTTT.